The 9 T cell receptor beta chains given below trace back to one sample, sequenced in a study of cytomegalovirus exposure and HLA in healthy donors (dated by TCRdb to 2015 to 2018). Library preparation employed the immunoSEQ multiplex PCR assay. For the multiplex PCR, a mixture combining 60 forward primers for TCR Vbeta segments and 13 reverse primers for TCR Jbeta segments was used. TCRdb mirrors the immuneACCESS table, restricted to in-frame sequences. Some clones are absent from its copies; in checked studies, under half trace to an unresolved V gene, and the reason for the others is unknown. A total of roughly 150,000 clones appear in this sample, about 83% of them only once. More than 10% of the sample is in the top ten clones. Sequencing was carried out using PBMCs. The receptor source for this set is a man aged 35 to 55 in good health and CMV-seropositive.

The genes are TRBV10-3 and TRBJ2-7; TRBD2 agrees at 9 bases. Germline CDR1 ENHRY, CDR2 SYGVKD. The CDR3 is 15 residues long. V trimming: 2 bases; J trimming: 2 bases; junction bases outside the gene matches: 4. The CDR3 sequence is CAISEKGLATYEQYF. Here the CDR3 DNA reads TGTGCCATCAGTGAGAAGGGACTAGCAACCTACGAGCAGTACTTC.

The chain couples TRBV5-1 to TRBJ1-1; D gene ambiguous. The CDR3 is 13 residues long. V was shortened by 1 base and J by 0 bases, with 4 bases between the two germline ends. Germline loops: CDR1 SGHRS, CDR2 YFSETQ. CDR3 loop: CASSLIVNTEAFF. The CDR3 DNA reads TGCGCCAGCAGCTTGATCGTGAACACTGAAGCTTTCTTT.

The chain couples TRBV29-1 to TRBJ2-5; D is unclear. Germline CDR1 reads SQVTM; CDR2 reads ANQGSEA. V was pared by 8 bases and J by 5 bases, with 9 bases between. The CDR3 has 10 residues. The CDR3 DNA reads TGCAGCTCTGGCTGGGAGACCCAGTACTTC. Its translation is CSSGWETQYF.

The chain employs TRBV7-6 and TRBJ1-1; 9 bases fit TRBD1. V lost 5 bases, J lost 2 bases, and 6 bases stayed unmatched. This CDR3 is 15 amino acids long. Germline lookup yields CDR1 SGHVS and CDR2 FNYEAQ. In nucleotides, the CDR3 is TGTGCCAGCAGCACCTCGGACAGGGGAAACACTGAAGCTTTCTTT. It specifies CASSTSDRGNTEAFF.

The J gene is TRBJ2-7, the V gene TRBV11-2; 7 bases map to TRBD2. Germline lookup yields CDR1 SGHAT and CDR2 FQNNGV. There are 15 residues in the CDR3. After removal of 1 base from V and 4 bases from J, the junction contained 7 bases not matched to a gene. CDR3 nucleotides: TGTGCCAGCAGCTTAGCGGCGGGAGTGATGTACGAGCAGTACTTC. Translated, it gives CASSLAAGVMYEQYF.

The CDR3 here is CAISENRASTEAFF. The CDR3 region has the DNA TGTGCCATCAGTGAGAACAGGGCTTCGACTGAAGCTTTCTTT. The chain recombines TRBV10-3 with TRBJ1-1, with D possibly being TRBD1 (6 bases). This CDR3 is 14 amino acids long. Per the germline V gene, CDR1 is ENHRY and CDR2 is SYGVKD. Trimming shortened V by 2 bases and J by 5 bases, and 12 bases separated the two germline ends.

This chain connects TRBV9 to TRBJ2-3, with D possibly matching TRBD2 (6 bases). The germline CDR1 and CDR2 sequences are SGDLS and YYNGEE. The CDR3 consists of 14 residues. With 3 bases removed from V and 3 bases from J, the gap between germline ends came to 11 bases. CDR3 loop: CASSGGGWTDTQYF. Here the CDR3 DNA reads TGTGCCAGCAGCGGGGGAGGATGGACAGATACGCAGTATTTT.

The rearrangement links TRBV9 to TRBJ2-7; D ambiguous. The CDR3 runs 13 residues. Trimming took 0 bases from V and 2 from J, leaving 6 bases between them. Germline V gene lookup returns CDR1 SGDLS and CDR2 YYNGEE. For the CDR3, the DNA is TGTGCCAGCAGCGTAGGGGCTACCTACGAGCAGTACTTC. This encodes CASSVGATYEQYF.

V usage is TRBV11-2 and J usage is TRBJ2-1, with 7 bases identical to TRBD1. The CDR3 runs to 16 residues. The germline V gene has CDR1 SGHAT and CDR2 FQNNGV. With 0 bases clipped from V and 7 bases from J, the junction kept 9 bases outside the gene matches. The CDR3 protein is CASSLDGRGRVNEQFF. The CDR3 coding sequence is TGTGCCAGCAGCTTAGATGGAAGGGGGCGGGTGAATGAGCAGTTCTTC.